Shown below are 3 T cell receptor beta chains from a single sample sequenced in a study of radiotherapy plus CTLA-4 blockade in lung cancer. The method was immunoSEQ multiplex PCR; TCRdb's version includes in-frame clones alone and lacks a portion of them. The profile covers 40,000 to 45,000 clones, with roughly 75% appearing a single time and 9.8% taken by the ten largest. Sequenced here: peripheral blood, sampled from a patient treated with radiotherapy plus ipilimumab. Receptor source: a human donor with non-small cell lung cancer who had stable disease on radiotherapy plus ipilimumab.

The V call is TRBV10-3, the J call TRBJ1-6; TRBD1 agrees at 7 bases. The CDR3 extends over 16 amino acids. With 3 bases clipped from V and 10 bases from J, the junction kept 12 bases outside the gene matches. In germline, CDR1 is ENHRY, CDR2 SYGVKD. This chain's CDR3 is CAISELIQGIGSPLHF. The CDR3 coding sequence is TGTGCCATCAGTGAATTAATACAGGGGATCGGATCACCCCTCCACTTT.

Only a few counts were recorded for this clone. This chain connects TRBV9 to TRBJ2-6, with TRBD1 matching 9 bases. The CDR3 length is 19 residues. In germline, CDR1 is SGDLS, CDR2 YYNGEE. After removal of 3 bases from V and 0 bases from J, the junction contained 10 bases not matched to a gene. DNA of the CDR3: TGTGCCAGCAGCGGGCACCGGGACAGGGTGAACTCTGGGGCCAACGTCCTGACTTTC. Encoded protein: CASSGHRDRVNSGANVLTF.

The chain is built from TRBV10-2 and TRBJ1-4; no clear D gene. The CDR3 consists of 13 residues. Trimming left V 7 bases short and J 7 bases short, with 13 bases between. Germline-derived CDR1 and CDR2 are WSHSY and SAAADI. This CDR3 reads CASTSFHGEKLFF. The CDR3 DNA is TGCGCCAGCACAAGCTTCCATGGTGAAAAACTGTTTTTT.